The 7 T cell receptor beta chains presented below share a single source sample, sequenced in a study of shared clonotypes between healthy human individuals. TCRdb keeps only in-frame clones here, not all; method: immunoSEQ multiplex PCR. The sample includes over a million clones, more than 95% of them seen just once. Sequenced sample: naive CD4+ T cells sorted from blood. Sample subset: CD45RA+ positively selected. These receptors were taken from a man aged 25-45 years in good health.

This clone was seen once. The V gene is TRBV2, the J gene TRBJ1-4; maybe TRBD1 (5 bases). The CDR3 is 15 residues long. The germline CDR1 and CDR2 sequences are SNHLY and FYNNEI. Trimming shortened V by 4 bases and J by 0 bases, and 9 bases separated the two germline ends. CDR3: CASSAETATNEKLFF. As DNA, the CDR3 is TGTGCCAGCAGTGCCGAGACAGCAACTAATGAAAAACTGTTTTTT. Combining the CDR3 with reference TRBV2 and TRBJ1-4 gives the whole variable domain EPEVTQTPSHQVTQMGQEVILRCVPISNHLYFYWYRQILGQKVEFLVSFYNNEISEKSEIFDDQFSVERPDGSNFTLKIRSTKLEDSAMYFCASSAETATNEKLFFGSGTQLSVL.

This clone was detected a few times. The chain links TRBV2 to TRBJ2-7, with 7 bases lining up with TRBD1. The germline V gene has CDR1 SNHLY and CDR2 FYNNEI. The CDR3 totals 14 residues. The ends lost 9 bases at V and 5 bases at J; junction bases unmatched: 13. The CDR3 spells CARRDRTGGHEQYF. The CDR3 DNA is TGTGCCAGGAGGGATAGGACAGGAGGCCACGAGCAGTACTTC.

The V gene is TRBV19, the J gene TRBJ2-7; D not resolved. Trimming stripped 7 bases from V and 2 bases from J, with 12 bases between. The CDR3 is 13 residues long. CDR1 and CDR2 from the germline V gene are LNHDA and SQIVND (reference sequence). The CDR3 reads CASISSRTYEQYF. CDR3 sequence (DNA): TGTGCCAGTATAAGCAGTCGAACCTACGAGCAGTACTTC.

The chain recombines TRBV7-6 with TRBJ1-5; D remains ambiguous. Germline V gene data show CDR1 as SGHVS and CDR2 as FNYEAQ. The V end lost 5 bases, the J end lost 5 bases, and 31 bases lay between the germline ends. The CDR3 has 20 residues. CDR3 bases: TGTGCCAGCAGCCCGAGTGGGCATGAAAACTATCTCCATTCGTATCAGCCCCAGCATTTT. As protein: CASSPSGHENYLHSYQPQHF.

The chain is built from TRBV27 and TRBJ2-5; D might be TRBD2 (6 bases). The germline V gene has CDR1 MNHEY and CDR2 SMNVEV (reference sequence). The CDR3 is made up of 15 amino acids. Trimming took off 3 bases at V and 2 bases at J, with 13 bases between the two ends. The CDR3 DNA follows: TGTGCCAGCAGTTTTTCGCGACTAGAACAAGAGACCCAGTACTTC. Translation gives CASSFSRLEQETQYF.

The chain employs TRBV9 and TRBJ2-3; 7 positions agree with TRBD2. Trimming took 7 bases from V and 0 from J; bases not matched to a gene: 5. The CDR3 runs 14 residues. Germline CDR1 reads SGDLS; CDR2 reads YYNGEE. CDR3 coding DNA: TGTGCCAGCGGCAGCGGGACTAGCACAGATACGCAGTATTTT. Amino acid sequence: CASGSGTSTDTQYF.

This clone was observed a single time. The CDR3: CASRSRTGEPYEQYF. The CDR3 DNA sequence: TGTGCCAGCAGATCACGGACAGGGGAACCCTACGAGCAGTACTTC. The chain recombines TRBV5-4 with TRBJ2-7; 9 positions agree with TRBD1. The junction had 8 bases not matched to a gene; V was cut back by 5 bases and J by 2 bases. CDR1 is SGHNT, CDR2 YYREEE, per germline (reference sequence). CDR3 length: 15 amino acids.